The 12 T cell receptor beta chains below come from one sample, sequenced in a study of CDR3 diversity in severe acne. MiXCR, run by TCRdb on the PCR reads, gives a single entry per CDR3 protein. This table has roughly 100,000 distinct CDR3 sequences, around 53% appearing once. Specimen: blood. The receptors stem from a male donor with acne.

The V gene is TRBV20-1, the J gene TRBJ2-7; 7 bases line up with TRBD2. This CDR3 region has 15 residues. Unmatched junction bases numbered 10, after V lost 5 bases and J lost 0 bases. Germline CDR1 is DFQATT and CDR2 is SNEGSKA (reference sequence). CDR3 sequence reads: CSAPGSGVSSYEQYF. The DNA for the CDR3 is TGCAGTGCTCCTGGGAGCGGGGTAAGCTCCTACGAGCAGTACTTC.

A few counts support this clonotype. The chain joins TRBV27 to TRBJ2-1; 12 bases line up with TRBD2. Per the germline V gene, CDR1 is MNHEY and CDR2 is SMNVEV (reference sequence). CDR3 length equals 17 residues. The ends lost 5 bases at V and 2 bases at J; junction bases unmatched: 7. This chain's CDR3 is CASSAELAGGPYNEQFF. The CDR3 coding sequence is TGTGCCAGCAGTGCGGAACTAGCGGGGGGCCCCTACAATGAGCAGTTCTTC.

The CDR3 spells CASSLAGTGTYEQYF. CDR3 DNA: TGTGCCAGCAGCTTGGCCGGGACAGGGACCTACGAGCAGTACTTC. This chain joins TRBV5-4 and TRBJ2-7; 9 bases fit TRBD1. Germline V gene sequence: CDR1 SGHNT, CDR2 YYREEE (reference sequence). The CDR3 is 15 amino acids. V was pared by 0 bases and J by 2 bases, with 3 bases of the junction left unmatched.

In the case of this clonotype: The conserved phenylalanine or tryptophan normally closing the CDR3 is absent here, so this likely arose from a read error. This rearrangement joins TRBV20-1 to TRBJ2-2; 9 positions agree with TRBD1. The CDR3 sequence is 14 residues long. Germline V CDR1 and CDR2: DFQATT, SNEGSKA (reference sequence). V was clipped by 5 bases and J by 1 base; unmatched bases: 2. In DNA, the CDR3 is TGCAGTGCTGAGGGACAGGGGAACACCGGGGAGCTGTTTTCT. The encoded protein is CSAEGQGNTGELFS.

The rearrangement joins TRBV2 to TRBJ1-6; D unclear. Trimming removed 6 bases at V and 16 bases at J, with 13 bases between. The germline gives CDR1 SNHLY, CDR2 FYNNEI. This CDR3 region has 11 residues. CDR3 DNA: TGTGCCAGCAGGAGGGAGGAGAATCTCCACTTT. This encodes CASRREENLHF. Variable domain in full (rest from reference TRBV2 and TRBJ1-6): EPEVTQTPSHQVTQMGQEVILRCVPISNHLYFYWYRQILGQKVEFLVSFYNNEISEKSEIFDDQFSVERPDGSNFTLKIRSTKLEDSAMYFCASRREENLHFGNGTRLTVT.

This clonotype was found once. Likely a read error: the CDR3 ends without its conserved phenylalanine or tryptophan. This chain's CDR3 is CSVEGLAGVTATQHS. In DNA, the CDR3 is TGCAGCGTTGAGGGACTAGCGGGAGTTACAGCTACGCAGCATTCT. J is TRBJ2-3 and V is TRBV29-1, with D perhaps TRBD1 (5 bases). The better agreement between TRBJ1-5 and the DNA end casts doubt on the J call. The V gene's germline CDR1 is SQVTM and CDR2 ANQGSEA. The CDR3 is made up of 15 amino acids.

V is TRBV20-1 and J is TRBJ1-5; D is possibly TRBD1 (6 bases). The CDR3 consists of 15 residues. Trimming took off 2 bases at V and 5 bases at J, with 16 bases between the two ends. Germline values: CDR1 DFQATT, CDR2 SNEGSKA (reference sequence). The CDR3 reads CSARKTDGGDQPQHF. The CDR3 region has the DNA TGCAGTGCTAGAAAGACCGACGGGGGCGATCAGCCCCAGCATTTT.

CDR3 amino acids: CASSHPLTELYEQYF. The CDR3 DNA is TGTGCCAGCAGCCACCCGTTGACAGAACTCTACGAGCAGTACTTC. V and J are TRBV2 and TRBJ2-7; possibly TRBD1 for D (5 bases). The V gene lost 6 bases and the J gene lost 3 bases, with 18 bases spanning the gap. Germline V gives CDR1 SNHLY, CDR2 FYNNEI. The CDR3 has 15 amino acids.

Only a few counts were recorded for this clonotype. The rearrangement links TRBV11-2 to TRBJ2-3; the match to TRBD1 covers 7 bases. The trim removed 4 bases at V and 4 bases at J, leaving 11 bases unmatched. The CDR3 is 16 residues long. Germline loops: CDR1 SGHAT, CDR2 FQNNGV. CDR3 bases: TGTGCCAGCAGCTACCCCAGGACAGGTTCAGCAGATACGCAGTATTTT. Amino acids: CASSYPRTGSADTQYF.

This chain connects TRBV24-1 to TRBJ2-3; D possibly corresponds to TRBD1 (6 bases). Trimming left V 5 bases short and J 0 bases short, with 14 bases between. The CDR3 has 16 residues. CDR1 is KGHDR, CDR2 SFDVKD, per germline. For the CDR3, the DNA is TGTGCCACCAGTGGATCAGGGGAGAGGAGCACAGATACGCAGTATTTT. It is translated as CATSGSGERSTDTQYF.

This chain connects TRBV25-1 to TRBJ1-1; perhaps TRBD1 as D (6 bases). CDR1 MGHDK and CDR2 SYGVNS come from the germline V gene. Between the trimmed V and J ends, which lost 6 bases and 8 bases, there was a span of 19 bases. The CDR3 is 14 residues long. CDR3 coding DNA: TGTGCCAGCAGCGGCGCCCAGACAGGCGCGGAAGCTTTCTTT. The encoded protein is CASSGAQTGAEAFF.

Within the sample, this clonotype is medium-sized. J is TRBJ2-5 and V is TRBV20-1, with D possibly being TRBD1 (6 bases). The length of the CDR3 is 13 residues. Germline lookup yields CDR1 DFQATT and CDR2 SNEGSKA (reference sequence). V was cut by 3 bases and J by 5 bases, with 13 bases left in between. For the CDR3, the DNA is TGCAGTGCTAGCGACAGGACCCCGGAGACCCAGTACTTC. Protein: CSASDRTPETQYF.